In its sample, the clone carrying this TCR beta chain was seen many times. The sample comes from a study of T cell repertoires in cytomegalovirus infection. One entry per CDR3 protein results from TCRdb running MiXCR on the reads. The sample consists of about 320,000 distinct CDR3 sequences, more than 9% of them appearing once. This CDR3 has 12 residues. Germline CDR1 and CDR2: LNHDA and SQIVND (reference sequence). Trimming left V 5 bases short and J 6 bases short, with 10 bases between. The TCR was taken from a human donor in good health (CMV status not recorded). Some clones in this sample may be carry-over from other donors' samples. This rearrangement joins TRBV19 to TRBJ1-1, with D unresolved. Sample: PBMCs. The CDR3 region has the DNA TGTGCCAGTAGTCAGAGGATCGCTGAAGCTTTCTTT. Translation: CASSQRIAEAFF. Based on the CDR3 plus reference TRBV19 and TRBJ1-1, the full variable domain is DGGITQSPKYLFRKEGQNVTLSCEQNLNHDAMYWYRQDPGQGLRLIYYSQIVNDFQKGDIAEGYSVSREKKESFPLTVTSAQKNPTAFYLCASSQRIAEAFFGQGTRLTVV.